Described below is a single T cell receptor beta chain sequence and its context. This specimen belongs to a study of cytomegalovirus exposure and HLA in healthy donors. V dropped 5 bases and J dropped 2 bases, with 17 bases sitting between them. Germline lookup yields CDR1 SGHVS and CDR2 FQNEAQ. CDR3 length: 16 residues. Clones were sequenced by immunoSEQ multiplex PCR, and TCRdb holds only the in-frame ones, with some missing. The sample lists under 100,000 clones; 84% were seen once. The chain recombines TRBV7-8 with TRBJ2-3, with D possibly being TRBD1 (6 bases). The sequencing sample was made of PBMCs. The clonotype was recovered from a woman between 18 and 29 years old in good health and CMV-seropositive. CDR3 amino acids: CASSPRGNRNTDTQYF. CDR3 DNA: TGTGCCAGCAGCCCTAGGGGGAACAGAAACACAGATACGCAGTATTTT. Looking up the rest from reference TRBV7-8 and TRBJ2-3 gives the full variable domain: GAGVSQSPRYKVAKRGQDVALRCDPISGHVSLFWYQQALGQGPEFLTYFQNEAQLDKSGLPSDRFFAERPEGSVSTLKIQRTQQEDSAVYLCASSPRGNRNTDTQYFGPGTRLTVL.